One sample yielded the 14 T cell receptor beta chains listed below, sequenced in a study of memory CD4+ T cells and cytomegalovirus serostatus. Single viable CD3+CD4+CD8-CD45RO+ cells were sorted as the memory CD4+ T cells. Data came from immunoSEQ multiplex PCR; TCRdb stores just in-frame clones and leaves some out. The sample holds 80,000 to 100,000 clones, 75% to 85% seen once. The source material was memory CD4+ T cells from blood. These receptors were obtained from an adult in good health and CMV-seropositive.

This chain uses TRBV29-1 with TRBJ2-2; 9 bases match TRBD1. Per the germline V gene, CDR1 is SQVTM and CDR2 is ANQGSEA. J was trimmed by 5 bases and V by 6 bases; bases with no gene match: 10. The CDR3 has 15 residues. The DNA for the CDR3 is TGCAGCGTACACCCAACAGGGGGCGCGACCGGGGAGCTGTTTTTT. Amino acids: CSVHPTGGATGELFF.

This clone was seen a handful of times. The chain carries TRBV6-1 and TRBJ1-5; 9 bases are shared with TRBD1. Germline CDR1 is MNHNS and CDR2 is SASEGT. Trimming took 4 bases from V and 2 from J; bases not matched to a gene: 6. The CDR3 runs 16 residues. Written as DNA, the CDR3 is TGTGCCAGCAGTGTTAGCCGGGACAGGGGCAATCAGCCCCAGCATTTT. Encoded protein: CASSVSRDRGNQPQHF.

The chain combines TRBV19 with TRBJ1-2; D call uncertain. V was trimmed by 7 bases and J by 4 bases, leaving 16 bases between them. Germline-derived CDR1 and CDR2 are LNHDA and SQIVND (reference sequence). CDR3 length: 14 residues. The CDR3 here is CASTSDGVFYGYTF. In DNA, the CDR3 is TGTGCCAGTACCTCCGACGGAGTATTCTATGGCTACACCTTC.

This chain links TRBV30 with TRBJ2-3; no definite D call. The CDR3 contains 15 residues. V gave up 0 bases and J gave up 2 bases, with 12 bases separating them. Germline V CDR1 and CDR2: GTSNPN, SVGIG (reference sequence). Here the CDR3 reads CAWSVLDSPTDTQYF. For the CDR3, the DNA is TGTGCCTGGAGTGTACTCGACTCTCCCACAGATACGCAGTATTTT.

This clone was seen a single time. The CDR3 here is CASSARLALYNEQFF. The CDR3 nucleotides are TGTGCCAGCAGCGCAAGACTAGCGTTGTACAATGAGCAGTTCTTC. The chain employs TRBV11-2 and TRBJ2-1; 8 bases match TRBD2. V shed 5 bases and J 4 bases; nucleotides not matched to a gene: 7. This CDR3 is 15 amino acids long. Germline values: CDR1 SGHAT, CDR2 FQNNGV.

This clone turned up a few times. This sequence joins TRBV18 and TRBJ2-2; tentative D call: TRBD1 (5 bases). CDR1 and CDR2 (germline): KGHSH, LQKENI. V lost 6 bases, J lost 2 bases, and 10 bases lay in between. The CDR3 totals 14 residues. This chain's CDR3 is CASSQDRNTGELFF. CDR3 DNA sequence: TGTGCCAGCTCTCAAGACAGAAACACCGGGGAGCTGTTTTTT.

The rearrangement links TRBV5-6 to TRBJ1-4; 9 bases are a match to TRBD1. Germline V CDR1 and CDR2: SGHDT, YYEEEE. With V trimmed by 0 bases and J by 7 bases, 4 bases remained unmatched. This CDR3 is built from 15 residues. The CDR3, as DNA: TGTGCCAGCAGCTTGGTACAGGGGGCCGGTGAAAAACTGTTTTTT. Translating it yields CASSLVQGAGEKLFF.

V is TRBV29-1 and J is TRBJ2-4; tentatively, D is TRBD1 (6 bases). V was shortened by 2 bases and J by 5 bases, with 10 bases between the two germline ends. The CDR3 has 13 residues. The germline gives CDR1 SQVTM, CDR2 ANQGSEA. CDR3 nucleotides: TGCAGCGTTGAAAGGGACACTCAAAACATTCAGTACTTC. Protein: CSVERDTQNIQYF.

CDR3 residues: CASSSFSGSTDTQYF. Written as DNA, the CDR3 is TGTGCCAGCAGCTCCTTTAGCGGGAGCACAGATACGCAGTATTTT. The chain couples TRBV21-1 to TRBJ2-3; the table assigns TRBD2, which was not confirmed against the DNA. TRBV21-1 is listed as a pseudogene. This CDR3 has 15 amino acids.

The CDR3 reads CASSPTSGAGTEAFF. CDR3 in DNA: TGTGCCAGCAGCCCAACTTCGGGGGCTGGCACTGAAGCTTTCTTT. The rearrangement links TRBV7-3 to TRBJ1-1, with a possible D match to TRBD1 (6 bases). Trimming took off 5 bases at V and 4 bases at J, with 17 bases between the two ends. CDR3 length: 15 residues. Looked up from germline, CDR1 is SGHTA and CDR2 is FQGTGA. The whole variable domain, filled in from reference TRBV7-3 and TRBJ1-1, reads GAGVSQTPSNKVTEKGKYVELRCDPISGHTALYWYRQSLGQGPEFLIYFQGTGAADDSGLPNDRFFAVRPEGSVSTLKIQRTERGDSAVYLCASSPTSGAGTEAFFGQGTRLTVV.

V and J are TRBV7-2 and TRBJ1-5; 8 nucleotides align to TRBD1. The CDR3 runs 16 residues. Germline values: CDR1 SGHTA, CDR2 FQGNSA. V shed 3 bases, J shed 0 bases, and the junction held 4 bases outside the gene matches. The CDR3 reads CASSFGTGGSNQPQHF. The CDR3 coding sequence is TGTGCCAGCAGCTTCGGAACAGGGGGTAGCAATCAGCCCCAGCATTTT.

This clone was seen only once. The CDR3 region is CASSPRTGGLSGANVLTF. The CDR3 nucleotides read TGTGCCAGCAGCCCGCGGACAGGGGGCCTCTCTGGGGCCAACGTCCTGACTTTC. The chain employs TRBV11-2 and TRBJ2-6; 11 bases map to TRBD1. The ends lost 5 bases at V and 0 bases at J; junction bases unmatched: 6. Germline loops: CDR1 SGHAT, CDR2 FQNNGV. CDR3 size: 18 residues.

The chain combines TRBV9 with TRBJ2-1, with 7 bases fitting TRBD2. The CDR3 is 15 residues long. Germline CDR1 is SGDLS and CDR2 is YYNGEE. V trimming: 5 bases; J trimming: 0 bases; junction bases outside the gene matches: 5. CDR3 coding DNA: TGTGCCAGCAGTAAGGGCGGGAGCTCCTACAATGAGCAGTTCTTC. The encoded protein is CASSKGGSSYNEQFF.

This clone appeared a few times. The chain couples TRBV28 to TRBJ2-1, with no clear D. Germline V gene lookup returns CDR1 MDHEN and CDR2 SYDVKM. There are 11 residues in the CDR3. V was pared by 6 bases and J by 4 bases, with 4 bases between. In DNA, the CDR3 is TGTGCCAGCAGGACATACAATGAGCAGTTCTTC. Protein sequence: CASRTYNEQFF.